The 20 T cell receptor beta chains reported below all come from one sample, sequenced in a study of blood T cell repertoires in COVID-19. Produced via immunoSEQ multiplex PCR; TCRdb's table is partial and in-frame only. The table lists under 150,000 clones, roughly 90% of them singletons. Sequenced sample: PBMCs or T cells enriched from blood (not recorded which). The receptors stem from a woman in her twenties or thirties with acute COVID-19.

The chain uses TRBV24-1 and TRBJ2-1; 8 bases align to TRBD1. V lost 4 bases and J lost 4; bases outside the gene matches: 14. CDR1 and CDR2 from the germline V gene are KGHDR and SFDVKD. This CDR3 is built from 18 residues. CDR3 nucleotide sequence: TGTGCCACCAGTGAGGCAGGGGGCGATTCATCTCGTTACAATGAGCAGTTCTTC. It yields the protein CATSEAGGDSSRYNEQFF.

The chain carries TRBV16 and TRBJ2-3, with D unclear. Germline CDR1 KGHSY, CDR2 FQNENV. This CDR3 spans 14 amino acids. V was cut by 1 base and J by 2 bases, with 7 bases left in between. The DNA of the CDR3 is TGTGCCAGCAGCCAATTGTCCCTCACAGATACGCAGTATTTT. As protein: CASSQLSLTDTQYF.

The table lists this clone with a few counts. The genes are TRBV7-9 and TRBJ2-1; 7 positions match TRBD2. The CDR3 runs to 16 residues. The germline V gene encodes CDR1 SEHNR and CDR2 FQNEAQ (reference sequence). The trim removed 1 base at V and 3 bases at J, leaving 6 bases unmatched. CDR3 sequence reads: CASSLGASGLYNEQFF. The DNA for the CDR3 is TGTGCCAGCAGCTTAGGGGCTAGCGGACTCTACAATGAGCAGTTCTTC.

This rearrangement joins TRBV5-6 to TRBJ1-2; D gene unclear. Germline values: CDR1 SGHDT, CDR2 YYEEEE. Trimming shortened V by 4 bases and J by 5 bases, and 6 bases separated the two germline ends. The CDR3 loop spans 11 amino acids. Here the CDR3 DNA reads TGTGCCAGCAGCACGGGGTATGGCTACACCTTC. It specifies CASSTGYGYTF.

This clone came up once. The chain links TRBV7-2 to TRBJ2-2; no clear D. This CDR3 spans 16 amino acids. Germline values: CDR1 SGHTA, CDR2 FQGNSA. Deletions cut 2 bases from V and 2 bases from J, with 12 bases between. CDR3 DNA: TGTGCCAGCAGCTTAAGTTTTGGCGGAAACACCGGGGAGCTGTTTTTT. Protein product: CASSLSFGGNTGELFF.

The chain employs TRBV28 and TRBJ1-2; 9 bases agree with TRBD1. J lost 4 bases, V lost 4 bases, and 4 bases had no gene match. The length of the CDR3 is 14 residues. Germline CDR1 reads MDHEN; CDR2 reads SYDVKM. The CDR3: CASSSTGGSYGYTF. DNA for the CDR3: TGTGCCAGCAGTTCAACAGGGGGCAGCTATGGCTACACCTTC.

This chain links TRBV11-1 with TRBJ2-1; D gene ambiguous. V was shortened by 3 bases and J by 6 bases, with 12 bases between the two germline ends. Germline loops: CDR1 SGHAT, CDR2 FQDESV (reference sequence). The CDR3 loop spans 14 amino acids. The CDR3 coding sequence is TGTGCCAGCAGCTTGGAAAACACTATCAATGAGCAGTTCTTC. Encoded protein: CASSLENTINEQFF.

The chain recombines TRBV27 with TRBJ1-4; 10 bases match TRBD1. The CDR3 is 17 residues long. V dropped 5 bases and J dropped 5; count of bases not matched to a gene: 11. The germline V gene has CDR1 MNHEY and CDR2 SMNVEV (reference sequence). CDR3 in amino acids: CASSRYPPGQGNEKLFF. In nucleotides, the CDR3 is TGTGCCAGCAGTCGATACCCCCCGGGACAGGGGAATGAAAAACTGTTTTTT. The variable domain in full, with the rest retrieved from reference TRBV27 and TRBJ1-4, is EAQVTQNPRYLITVTGKKLTVTCSQNMNHEYMSWYRQDPGLGLRQIYYSMNVEVTDKGDVPEGYKVSRKEKRNFPLILESPSPNQTSLYFCASSRYPPGQGNEKLFFGSGTQLSVL.

This clone was counted between two and nine times. The J gene is TRBJ2-1, the V gene TRBV21-1; the DNA was not used to check the table's D call, TRBD2. TRBV21-1 is reported as a pseudogene. There are 17 residues in the CDR3. CDR3 in DNA: TGTGCCAGCAGCAAAGAATCACGGGGGAGCTCCTACAATGAGCAGTTCTTC. Its protein product is CASSKESRGSSYNEQFF.

The chain has TRBV28 and TRBJ2-1; 11 bases line up with TRBD2. V dropped 7 bases and J dropped 10; count of bases not matched to a gene: 3. The CDR3 is 12 amino acids. Germline V lookup: CDR1 MDHEN, CDR2 SYDVKM. This CDR3 reads CASTRLAGEQFF. The CDR3 DNA is TGTGCCAGCACCCGACTAGCGGGAGAGCAGTTCTTC.

V gene TRBV18 combines with J gene TRBJ1-1; 8 bases align to TRBD1. With V trimmed by 3 bases and J by 5 bases, 17 bases remained unmatched. CDR1 and CDR2 from the germline V gene are KGHSH and LQKENI. CDR3 size: 18 residues. The CDR3 sequence: CASSPDRVKAWVGTEAFF. The DNA for the CDR3 is TGTGCCAGCTCACCGGACAGGGTAAAGGCCTGGGTTGGGACTGAAGCTTTCTTT.

The chain is built from TRBV12-3 or TRBV12-4 and TRBJ1-2, with no clear D. Trimming pared 3 bases from V and 10 bases from J, leaving 12 bases between. This CDR3 has 12 amino acids. CDR3 coding DNA: TGTGCCAGCAGTTTGGAGGACCTACTCTACACCTTC. It translates to CASSLEDLLYTF.

The chain has TRBV25-1 and TRBJ2-1, with TRBD2 matching over 12 bases. Unmatched junction bases numbered 10, after V lost 6 bases and J lost 4 bases. Germline CDR1 is MGHDK and CDR2 is SYGVNS. The CDR3 sequence is 17 residues long. The CDR3 spells CASRDTRLAGVYNEQFF. DNA of the CDR3: TGTGCCAGCAGGGATACGAGACTAGCGGGGGTTTACAATGAGCAGTTCTTC.

The chain has TRBV7-2 and TRBJ2-6; TRBD1 matches 9 bases. V lost 5 bases to trimming and J lost 1 base; unmatched junction nucleotides: 9. The CDR3 is 18 amino acids. Germline CDR1 and CDR2: SGHTA and FQGNSA. CDR3 region: CASSPRPGTGSGANVLTF. As DNA, the CDR3 is TGTGCCAGCAGCCCTCGTCCCGGGACAGGGTCTGGGGCCAACGTCCTGACTTTC.

CDR3 region: CASSSGSLGGGELFF. In DNA, the CDR3 is TGTGCCAGCAGTTCGGGGAGTCTTGGCGGCGGGGAGCTGTTTTTT. The chain employs TRBV6-2 or TRBV6-3 and TRBJ2-2, with D possibly TRBD2 on 5 matching bases. V lost 4 bases to trimming and J lost 7 bases, with 16 bases between them. The CDR3 is made up of 15 amino acids. The germline V gene encodes CDR1 MNHEY and CDR2 SVGEGT.

This chain joins TRBV5-5 and TRBJ2-7; D unresolved. CDR3 size: 13 residues. V dropped 0 bases and J dropped 4 bases, with 8 bases sitting between them. Germline values: CDR1 SGHKS, CDR2 YYEKEE (reference sequence). The CDR3 is CASSLGALYEQYF. CDR3 bases: TGTGCCAGCAGCTTGGGGGCCTTGTACGAGCAGTACTTC.

The chain recombines TRBV6-1 with TRBJ1-1; D gene ambiguous. Germline CDR1 and CDR2: MNHNS and SASEGT. CDR3 size: 17 residues. V dropped 2 bases and J dropped 0 bases, with 16 bases sitting between them. CDR3 nucleotides: TGTGCCAGCAGTGAATTTTTTGGAGATCTCTTGAACACTGAAGCTTTCTTT. Amino acid sequence: CASSEFFGDLLNTEAFF.

The chain carries TRBV29-1 and TRBJ1-1; maybe TRBD1 (6 bases). This CDR3 spans 14 amino acids. Trimming took 7 bases from V and 4 from J, leaving 19 bases between them. From germline, CDR1 is SQVTM and CDR2 ANQGSEA. Written as DNA, the CDR3 is TGCAGCGCGCCCGGGACATCTGGGGGCACTGAAGCTTTCTTT. Residues: CSAPGTSGGTEAFF.

The chain joins TRBV6-5 to TRBJ1-3; a weak D match, TRBD1 (5 bases). The CDR3 length is 14 residues. Germline values: CDR1 MNHEY, CDR2 SVGAGI. Trimming took 4 bases from V and 2 from J, leaving 9 bases between them. The DNA for the CDR3 is TGTGCCAGCAGTTTAACAGGAGCTGGAAACACCATATATTTT. Translating gives CASSLTGAGNTIYF.

The chain combines TRBV10-2 with TRBJ2-7; D might be TRBD1 (6 bases). The ends were cut back, 3 bases at V and 7 bases at J, with 7 bases in the middle. This CDR3 is 11 amino acids long. Germline CDR1 WSHSY, CDR2 SAAADI. CDR3: CASSDRGEQYF. The CDR3 DNA reads as TGCGCCAGCAGTGACAGGGGTGAGCAGTACTTC.